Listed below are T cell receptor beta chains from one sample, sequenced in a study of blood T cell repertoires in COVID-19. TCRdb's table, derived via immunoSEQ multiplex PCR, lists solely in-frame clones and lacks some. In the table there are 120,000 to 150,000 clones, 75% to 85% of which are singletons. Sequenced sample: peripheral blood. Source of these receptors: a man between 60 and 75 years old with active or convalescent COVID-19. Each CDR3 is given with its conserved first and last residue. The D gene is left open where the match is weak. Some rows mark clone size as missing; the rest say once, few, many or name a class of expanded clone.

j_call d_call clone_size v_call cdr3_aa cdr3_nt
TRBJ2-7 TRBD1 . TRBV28 CASTSRGTGVGEQYF TGTGCCAGTACTTCCAGGGGGACAGGGGTAGGAGAGCAGTACTTC
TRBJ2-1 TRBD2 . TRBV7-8 CASSLPTSGISNEQFF TGTGCCAGCAGCTTACCCACTAGCGGGATCTCAAATGAGCAGTTCTTC
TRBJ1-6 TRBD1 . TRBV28 CASSHTGTGNGSPLHF TGTGCCAGCAGTCACACCGGGACAGGGAACGGTTCACCCCTCCACTTT
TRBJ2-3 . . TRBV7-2 CASSEGSDTDTQYF TGTGCCAGCAGCGAGGGTTCGGACACAGATACGCAGTATTTT
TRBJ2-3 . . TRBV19 CAIGTGDTQYF TGTGCCATCGGGACTGGGGATACGCAGTATTTT
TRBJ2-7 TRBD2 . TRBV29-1 CSVRTSGRVYEQYF TGCAGCGTAAGGACTAGCGGGAGAGTCTACGAGCAGTACTTC
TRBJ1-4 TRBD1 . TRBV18 CASSRAKGTGEEKLFF TGTGCCAGCTCACGGGCAAAGGGGACAGGGGAGGAAAAACTGTTTTTT
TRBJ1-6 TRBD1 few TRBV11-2 CASSLGTGHSPLHF TGTGCCAGCAGCTTAGGGACAGGGCATTCACCCCTCCACTTT
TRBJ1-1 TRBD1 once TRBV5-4 CASSSTGRTEAFF TGTGCCAGCAGCTCGACAGGGCGGACTGAAGCTTTCTTT
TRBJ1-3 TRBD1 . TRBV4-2 CASSPFMDREAGNTIYF TGTGCCAGCAGCCCCTTCATGGACAGGGAAGCTGGAAACACCATATATTTT
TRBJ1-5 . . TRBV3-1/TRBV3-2 CASSQGLINQPQHF TGTGCCAGCAGCCAAGGACTGATCAATCAGCCCCAGCATTTT
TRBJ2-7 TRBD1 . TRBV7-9 CASSPTGVGLLF TGTGCCAGCAGCCCAACAGGGGTGGGCCTCCTCTTC
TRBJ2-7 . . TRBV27 CASRSFLRSKSDEQYF TGTGCCAGCCGCTCCTTCCTACGGTCTAAATCCGACGAGCAGTACTTC
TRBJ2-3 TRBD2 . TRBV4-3 CASSQDASGSGDTQYF TGCGCCAGCAGCCAAGATGCTAGCGGGAGCGGAGATACGCAGTATTTT
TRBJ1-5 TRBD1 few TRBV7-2 CASSSSGQTNQPQHF TGTGCCAGCAGCTCATCGGGACAGACCAATCAGCCCCAGCATTTT
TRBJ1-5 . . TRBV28 CASSLSIPNQPQHF TGTGCCAGCAGTTTATCTATTCCAAATCAGCCCCAGCATTTT
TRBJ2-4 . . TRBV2 CASIPSSLAKNIQYF TGTGCCAGCATCCCTAGCAGTCTAGCCAAAAACATTCAGTACTTC
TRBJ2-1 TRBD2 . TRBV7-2 CALEPSGRFNEQFF TGTGCCTTAGAGCCTAGCGGGAGGTTTAATGAGCAGTTCTTC
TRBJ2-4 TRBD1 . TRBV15 CATSTRTGINIQYF TGTGCCACCAGCACCCGGACAGGGATTAACATTCAGTACTTC
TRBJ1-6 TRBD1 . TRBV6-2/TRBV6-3 CASSLLGQGASPLHF TGTGCCAGCAGTCTCCTGGGACAGGGGGCTTCACCCCTCCACTTT
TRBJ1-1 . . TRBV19 CASSIRSPFGTEAFF TGTGCCAGTAGTATAAGGAGTCCTTTTGGCACTGAAGCTTTCTTT
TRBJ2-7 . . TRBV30 CAWTQGSVTYEQYF TGTGCCTGGACCCAGGGATCCGTTACCTACGAGCAGTACTTC
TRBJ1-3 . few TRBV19 CASSIRAGNTIYF TGCGCCAGTAGTATCAGGGCTGGAAACACCATATATTTT
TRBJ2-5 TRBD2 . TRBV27 CASSPLGLAGLWDKETQYF TGTGCCAGCAGTCCTCTTGGACTAGCGGGATTATGGGACAAAGAGACCCAGTACTTC
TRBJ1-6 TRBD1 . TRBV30 CAWSPRQGAMGSPLHF TGTGCCTGGAGTCCCCGACAGGGGGCTATGGGTTCACCCCTCCACTTT
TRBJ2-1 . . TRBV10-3 CAISEDRSSYNEQFF TGTGCCATCAGTGAGGACAGGAGCTCCTACAATGAGCAGTTCTTC
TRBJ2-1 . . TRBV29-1 CSVLDGSFYEQFF TGCAGCGTTTTAGACGGGAGTTTTTATGAGCAGTTCTTC
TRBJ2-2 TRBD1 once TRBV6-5 CASRGTGTGELFF TGTGCCAGCAGAGGGACAGGGACCGGGGAGCTGTTTTTT
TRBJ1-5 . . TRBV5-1 CASSLATGNNQPQHF TGCGCCAGCAGCTTGGCCACAGGGAACAATCAGCCCCAGCATTTT
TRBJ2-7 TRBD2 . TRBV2 CASSEGLAVREQYF TGTGCCAGCAGTGAAGGGCTAGCGGTTAGGGAGCAGTACTTC